This entry lists 5 T cell receptor beta chains sequenced from one sample in a study of T cells after yellow fever vaccination. TCRdb recomputed calls from the 5' RACE reads with MiXCR, one row per CDR3 protein. The data contain 500,000 to 650,000 distinct CDR3 sequences, about 15% of them singletons. Source: PBMCs, taken roughly 5 days after the first yellow fever vaccination. The source is a man between 18 and 29 years old who received the YFV17D yellow fever vaccine.

The CDR3 bases are TGTGCCAGCAGCTTAGAGAGACGCTCTGGAAACACCATATATTTT. This codes for CASSLERRSGNTIYF. The chain recombines TRBV7-8 with TRBJ1-3; D not resolved. The CDR3 runs to 15 residues. Between the trimmed V and J ends, which lost 1 base and 0 bases, there was a span of 7 bases. Germline V gene data show CDR1 as SGHVS and CDR2 as FQNEAQ.

V gene TRBV6-1 combines with J gene TRBJ2-2, with 10 bases aligning to TRBD1. J lost 4 bases, V lost 6 bases, and 8 bases had no gene match. CDR1 MNHNS and CDR2 SASEGT come from the germline V gene. The CDR3 contains 16 residues. This CDR3 is CASSPTGGRSTGELFF. In DNA, the CDR3 is TGTGCCAGCAGCCCGACAGGGGGCAGGAGCACCGGGGAGCTGTTTTTT.

The V call is TRBV11-3, the J call TRBJ2-2; D perhaps matches TRBD2 (5 bases). Germline lookup yields CDR1 SGHNT and CDR2 YENEEA. The V and J ends lost 5 bases and 4 bases respectively, with 11 bases between them. This CDR3 region has 14 residues. The CDR3 DNA sequence: TGTGCCAGCAGCCCGGGGAGCTTCACCGGGGAGCTGTTTTTT. This sequence encodes CASSPGSFTGELFF.

This sequence joins TRBV4-2 and TRBJ2-7; the match to TRBD1 covers 7 bases. With V trimmed by 1 base and J by 3 bases, 9 bases remained unmatched. The CDR3 runs 16 residues. The V gene's germline CDR1 is LGHNA and CDR2 YNFKEQ. The CDR3 reads CASSQGTGQAVYEQYV. In DNA form, the CDR3 reads TGTGCCAGCAGCCAAGGGACCGGACAGGCGGTCTACGAGCAGTACGTC.

This clonotype was seen more than once but under ten times. This chain uses TRBV18 with TRBJ2-1, with 7 nucleotides matching TRBD1. The CDR3 is 16 amino acids. V shed 1 base and J 4 bases; nucleotides not matched to a gene: 7. The germline gives CDR1 KGHSH, CDR2 LQKENI. CDR3 sequence reads: CASSPQGHRGYNEQFF. The CDR3 DNA is TGTGCCAGCTCACCACAGGGCCACAGGGGATACAATGAGCAGTTCTTC.